The source of this T cell receptor (beta chain) is a study of CD8+ T cells in alopecia areata. Overall study results and limits: Among the cells sequenced in scalp samples are also the resident alphabeta T cells of normal skin. Lesional scalp, notably in alopecia totalis/universalis, had clonality above that of normal scalp.

Points on this clone: Its antigen is not identified.

Reverse transcription of extracted RNA yielded cDNA, which provided the sequencing template. The protocol was immunoSEQ multiplex PCR, while the TCRdb copy is restricted to in-frame clones and leaves out a portion. The sample has more than 3,500 clones, over 55% seen once. The germline CDR1 and CDR2 sequences are MNHEY and SVGAGI. V lost 5 bases, J lost 7 bases, and 9 bases stayed unmatched. The CDR3 is 15 residues long. The V and J genes are TRBV6-5 and TRBJ2-1, with 9 bases that match TRBD1. The receptor was derived from a human donor in good health. Sequencing was performed on skin. The CDR3 region has the DNA TGTGCCAGCAGTCCCACCGGACAGGGGAGGAATGAGCAGTTCTTC. Translation: CASSPTGQGRNEQFF.